This T cell receptor beta chain was recorded in a study of technical replicates of blood from a few donors. Libraries were prepared by immunoSEQ multiplex PCR; TCRdb keeps only in-frame clonotypes and omits some of them. The sample includes approximately 88,000 clones, around 94% seen only once; the top ten take approximately 0.25%. The sequence was obtained from a human donor in good health. Material for sequencing was T cells isolated from PBMCs.

CDR3 sequence reads: CASSRARETSYEQYF. CDR3 in DNA: TGTGCCAGCAGCCGAGCAAGGGAGACGTCCTACGAGCAGTACTTC. V is TRBV11-1 and J is TRBJ2-7, with a weak D call TRBD2 (5 bases). This CDR3 spans 15 amino acids. V was cut by 5 bases and J by 1 base, with 15 bases left in between. Germline loops: CDR1 SGHAT, CDR2 FQDESV (reference sequence).